Sequencing of this T cell receptor beta chain was carried out in a study of response to subunit inactivated influenza vaccine. Study findings and constraints: Authors suggested seasonal influenza vaccinations each recruit few new T cells.

As regards this clonotype: Its antigen is undetermined.

TCRdb recomputed calls from the RT-PCR reads with MiXCR, one row per CDR3 protein. The table has 500,000 to 650,000 distinct CDR3 sequences, under 9% seen once. The CDR3 spans 13 residues. V shed 0 bases and J shed 13 bases, with 11 bases lying between them. CDR1 and CDR2 from the germline V gene are SGHDT and YYEEEE. This chain uses TRBV5-6 with TRBJ1-6; D remains ambiguous. Sequencing used PBMCs from blood, obtained around 25 months after vaccination. The TCR sequence derives from a man aged 45 to 70 who received an inactivated influenza vaccine. This CDR3 reads CASSLGPMGPLHF. The CDR3 DNA is TGTGCCAGCAGCTTGGGGCCTATGGGGCCCCTCCACTTT.